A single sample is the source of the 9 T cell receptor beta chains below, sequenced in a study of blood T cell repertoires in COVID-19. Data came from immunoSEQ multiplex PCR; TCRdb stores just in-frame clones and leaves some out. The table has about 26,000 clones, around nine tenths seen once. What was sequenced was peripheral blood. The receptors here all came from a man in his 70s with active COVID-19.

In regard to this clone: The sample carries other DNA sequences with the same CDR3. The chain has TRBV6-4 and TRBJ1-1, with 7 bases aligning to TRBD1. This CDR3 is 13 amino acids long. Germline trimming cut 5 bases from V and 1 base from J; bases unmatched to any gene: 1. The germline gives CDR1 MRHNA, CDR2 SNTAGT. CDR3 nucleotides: TGTGCCAGCAGTCGGACAGGGAACACTGAAGCTTTCTTT. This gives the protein CASSRTGNTEAFF.

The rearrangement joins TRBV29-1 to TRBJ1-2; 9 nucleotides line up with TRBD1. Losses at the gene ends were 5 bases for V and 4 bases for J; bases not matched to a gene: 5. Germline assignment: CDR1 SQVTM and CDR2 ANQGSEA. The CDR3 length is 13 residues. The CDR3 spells CSVRTGAFYGYTF. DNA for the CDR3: TGCAGCGTTCGGACAGGGGCCTTCTATGGCTACACCTTC. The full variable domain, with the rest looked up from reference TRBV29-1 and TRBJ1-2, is SAVISQKPSRDICQRGTSLTIQCQVDSQVTMMFWYRQQPGQSLTLIATANQGSEATYESGFVIDKFPISRPNLTFSTLTVSNMSPEDSSIYLCSVRTGAFYGYTFGSGTRLTVV.

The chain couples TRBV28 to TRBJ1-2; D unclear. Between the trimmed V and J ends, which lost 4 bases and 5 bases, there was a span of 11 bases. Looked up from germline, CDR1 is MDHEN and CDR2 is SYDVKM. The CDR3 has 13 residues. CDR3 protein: CASSSALVYGYTF. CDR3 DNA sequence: TGTGCCAGCAGTTCCGCACTAGTTTATGGCTACACCTTC.

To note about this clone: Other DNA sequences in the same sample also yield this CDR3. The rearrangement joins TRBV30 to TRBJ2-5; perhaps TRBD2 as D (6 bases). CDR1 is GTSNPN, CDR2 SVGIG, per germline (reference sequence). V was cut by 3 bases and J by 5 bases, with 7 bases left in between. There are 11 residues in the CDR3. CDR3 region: CAWSRGETQYF. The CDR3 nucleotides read TGTGCCTGGAGCCGGGGGGAGACCCAGTACTTC.

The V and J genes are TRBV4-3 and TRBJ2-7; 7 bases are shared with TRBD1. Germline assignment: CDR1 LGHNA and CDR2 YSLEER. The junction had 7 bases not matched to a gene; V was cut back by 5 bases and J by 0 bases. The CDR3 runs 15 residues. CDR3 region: CASSKSDRASYEQYF. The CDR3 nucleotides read TGCGCCAGCAGCAAGTCCGACAGGGCCTCCTACGAGCAGTACTTC.

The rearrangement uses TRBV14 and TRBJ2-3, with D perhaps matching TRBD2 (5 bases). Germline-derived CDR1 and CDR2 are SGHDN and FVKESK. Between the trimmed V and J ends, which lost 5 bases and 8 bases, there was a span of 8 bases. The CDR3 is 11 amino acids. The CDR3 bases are TGTGCCAGCAGCGGAGGAGGTACGCAGTATTTT. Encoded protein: CASSGGGTQYF. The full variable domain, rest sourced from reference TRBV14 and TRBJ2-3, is EAGVTQFPSHSVIEKGQTVTLRCDPISGHDNLYWYRRVMGKEIKFLLHFVKESKQDESGMPNNRFLAERTGGTYSTLKVQPAELEDSGVYFCASSGGGTQYFGPGTRLTVL.

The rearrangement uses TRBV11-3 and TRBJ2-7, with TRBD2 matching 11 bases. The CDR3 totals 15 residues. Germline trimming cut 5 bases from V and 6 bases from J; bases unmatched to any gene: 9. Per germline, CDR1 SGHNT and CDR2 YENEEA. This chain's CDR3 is CASSPAASGGLEQYF. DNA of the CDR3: TGTGCCAGCAGCCCAGCCGCTAGCGGGGGGCTCGAGCAGTACTTC.

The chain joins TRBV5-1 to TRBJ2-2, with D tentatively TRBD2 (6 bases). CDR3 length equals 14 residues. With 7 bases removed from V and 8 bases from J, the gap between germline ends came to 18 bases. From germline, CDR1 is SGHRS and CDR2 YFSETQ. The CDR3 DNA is TGCGCCAGCGGTAGACTAGTCGCTGGGGGGGAGCTGTTTTTT. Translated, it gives CASGRLVAGGELFF.

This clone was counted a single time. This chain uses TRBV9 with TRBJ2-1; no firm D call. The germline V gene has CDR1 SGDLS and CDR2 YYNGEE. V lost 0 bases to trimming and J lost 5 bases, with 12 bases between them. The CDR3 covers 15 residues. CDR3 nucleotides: TGTGCCAGCAGCGTAGCATACACCGTACACAATGAGCAGTTCTTC. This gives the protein CASSVAYTVHNEQFF.